The sequence of this TCR beta chain was determined in a study of blood T cell repertoires in COVID-19. Method: immunoSEQ multiplex PCR; TCRdb's copy keeps in-frame clones and lacks some. The repertoire holds about 74,000 clones, with roughly 88% as singletons. This CDR3 region has 15 residues. V lost 1 base, J lost 8 bases, and 3 bases stayed unmatched. Per germline, CDR1 KGHSH and CDR2 LQKENI. The chain uses TRBV18 and TRBJ1-6; TRBD1 matches 9 bases. Specimen: peripheral blood. The TCR originated in a woman aged 80 or over with acute or convalescent COVID-19. CDR3 sequence reads: CASSPQQGAHSPLHF. The CDR3, as DNA: TGTGCCAGCTCACCACAACAGGGGGCCCATTCACCCCTCCACTTT.